These T cell receptor beta chains were read from a single sample in a study of post-analysis software for immune sequencing data. TCRdb reprocessed the PCR reads via MiXCR and lists one record per CDR3 protein. Among 170,000 or so distinct CDR3 sequences listed, around 28% were seen once. The sample taken for sequencing was blood. The receptors here all came from a girl aged 5 to 17 with multiple sclerosis. CDR3s include the opening cysteine and the closing phenylalanine or tryptophan. A D gene is named only where the DNA matches it firmly. Clone size, where shown, is once, few, many, or a class for clones that have expanded.

CDR3 DNA | CDR3 protein | J gene | D gene | clone size | V gene
TGTGCCAGCAGCCCACAAAGGACTAGCGGGGGCTTTAATACGCAGTATTTT | CASSPQRTSGGFNTQYF | TRBJ2-3 | TRBD2 | - | TRBV14
TGTGCCAGCAGCCCGGGACGGTTTAACTATGGCTACACCTTC | CASSPGRFNYGYTF | TRBJ1-2 | - | many | TRBV5-6
TGTGCCAGCAGCTTGGTTTCCGGGAGCCCCGGCAATGAGCAGTTCTTC | CASSLVSGSPGNEQFF | TRBJ2-1 | - | many | TRBV5-6
TGCAGTGCTTTGACTAGCGGGCCGTACCAAGAGACCCAGTACTTC | CSALTSGPYQETQYF | TRBJ2-5 | TRBD2 | many | TRBV20-1
TGTGCCAGCAGCTCCGGGTGGGGCATAGCTAACTATGGCTACACCTTC | CASSSGWGIANYGYTF | TRBJ1-2 | - | few | TRBV7-2
TGTGCCAGCAGTGAGTCTAGAACTGAAGCTTTCTTT | CASSESRTEAFF | TRBJ1-1 | - | - | TRBV10-3
TGTGCCAGCAGCTTAGCGATCGGACAGGGAACCTACGAGCAGTACTTC | CASSLAIGQGTYEQYF | TRBJ2-7 | TRBD1 | many | TRBV7-2
TGTGCCAGCAGTTACTGGGGCGGGACAGCCTCCCAGCCACCAGATACGCAGTATTTT | CASSYWGGTASQPPDTQYF | TRBJ2-3 | - | many | TRBV6-5
TGCAGCGTCGACAGGGGGGGGAGGTCCGACGAGCAGTACTTC | CSVDRGGRSDEQYF | TRBJ2-7 | TRBD1 | - | TRBV29-1
TGTGCCAGCAGCTGGGACCTCTTTAATGAAAAACTGTTTTTT | CASSWDLFNEKLFF | TRBJ1-4 | - | many | TRBV12-3/TRBV12-4
TGCAGCGTTGTTGTCCTTGAAGCTTTCTTT | CSVVVLEAFF | TRBJ1-1 | - | few | TRBV29-1
TGTGCCAGAAGCCCCGAGGGCAATGAGCAGTTCTTC | CARSPEGNEQFF | TRBJ2-1 | - | many | TRBV10-3
TGCGCCAGCAGCCCTCCACCGGGGCGCCCGGGGGAGACCCAGTACTTC | CASSPPPGRPGETQYF | TRBJ2-5 | - | - | TRBV5-1
TGTGCCACCAGCAGCCCTGGGGTGGGGCATTATGGCTACACCTTC | CATSSPGVGHYGYTF | TRBJ1-2 | - | few | TRBV15
TGTGCCACCCAGACAGGGGAAGAAAAACTGTTTTTT | CATQTGEEKLFF | TRBJ1-4 | TRBD1 | - | TRBV28
TGTGCCAGCAGCTATTTTCGAGGGTCAAACACCGGGGAGCTGTTTTTT | CASSYFRGSNTGELFF | TRBJ2-2 | - | - | TRBV7-8
TGCGCCAGCAGCTTGGGAGCTGGACACGGAAACCAAGAGACCCAGTACTTC | CASSLGAGHGNQETQYF | TRBJ2-5 | - | few | TRBV5-1
TGCGCCAGCAGCTTCGACACTTTCTACGAGCAGTACTTC | CASSFDTFYEQYF | TRBJ2-7 | - | many | TRBV5-1
TGTGCCAGCAGTTTAGCGGTACAGGGGAATGGCTACACCTTC | CASSLAVQGNGYTF | TRBJ1-2 | TRBD1 | few | TRBV12-3/TRBV12-4
TGTGCCAGCAATGCCCCGGGGAACACTGAAGCTTTCTTT | CASNAPGNTEAFF | TRBJ1-1 | - | - | TRBV12-3/TRBV12-4
TGTGCCAGCAGCCTAGGGGCTAGCGGGGCTGGGGCCAACGTCCTGACTTTC | CASSLGASGAGANVLTF | TRBJ2-6 | TRBD2 | many | TRBV12-3/TRBV12-4
TGTGCCAGCAGTTTAGTCCCTAGCGGGTACAATGAGCAGTTCTTC | CASSLVPSGYNEQFF | TRBJ2-1 | TRBD2 | few | TRBV12-3/TRBV12-4
TGTGCCATCAGCTCGGACAGGGTCCGGCATGAGCAGTTCTTC | CAISSDRVRHEQFF | TRBJ2-1 | TRBD1 | many | TRBV10-3
TGCAGTGCTAGACCCCTGACAGGATCCTATGGCTACACCTTC | CSARPLTGSYGYTF | TRBJ1-2 | - | few | TRBV20-1
TGTGCCAGCAGAGAAACCGGGACAGCGCAACGATATAGCAATCAGCCCCAGCATTTT | CASRETGTAQRYSNQPQHF | TRBJ1-5 | TRBD1 | - | TRBV27
TGCAGCGTTGAACCGCCCACCGAGGGACAAGTTCGCGGCTACACCTTC | CSVEPPTEGQVRGYTF | TRBJ1-2 | - | many | TRBV29-1
TGTGCCTGGAGTGACCCGGGGGGGCTTAGCAATCAGCCCCAGCATTTT | CAWSDPGGLSNQPQHF | TRBJ1-5 | - | - | TRBV30
TGTGCCAGCAGAGGACTAGAGTCAAGCACAGATACGCAGTATTTT | CASRGLESSTDTQYF | TRBJ2-3 | TRBD2 | many | TRBV2
TGCAGCGACGGACTAGCGGGACCCCTTAATGAGCAGTTCTTC | CSDGLAGPLNEQFF | TRBJ2-1 | TRBD2 | many | TRBV29-1
TGCGCCAGTCGACAGGGGGCTGTAACTAATGAAAAACTGTTTTTT | CASRQGAVTNEKLFF | TRBJ1-4 | TRBD1 | - | TRBV5-1
TGCGCCAGCAGCCCGCCTGCGGGGGACCAAGAGACCCAGTACTTC | CASSPPAGDQETQYF | TRBJ2-5 | TRBD2 | many | TRBV5-1
TGCAGTGCTAGATCCCCCGGGCCGGGGCTTGCAGATACGCAGTATTTT | CSARSPGPGLADTQYF | TRBJ2-3 | - | few | TRBV20-1
TGTGCCAGCAGTTTAAACACAGATACGCAGTATTTT | CASSLNTDTQYF | TRBJ2-3 | - | many | TRBV12-3/TRBV12-4
TGTGCCAGCGCCCGGGAACGGAACACTGAAGCTTTCTTT | CASARERNTEAFF | TRBJ1-1 | - | few | TRBV27